This entry concerns a single TCR beta chain. These data come from a study of shared clonotypes between healthy human individuals. After removal of 3 bases from V and 3 bases from J, the junction contained 3 bases not matched to a gene. The CDR3 length is 16 residues. The germline V gene has CDR1 SGHTA and CDR2 FQGNSA. The repertoire was sequenced with immunoSEQ multiplex PCR; TCRdb's copy has only in-frame clones and lacks some. The sample lists 2 million to 2.5 million clones; 80% to 95% were seen once. Material for sequencing was naive CD4+ T cells from PBMCs. The subset: CD45RA+ positively selected. This chain links TRBV7-2 with TRBJ2-3, with 13 nucleotides matching TRBD2. The sequence derives from a man between 18 and 29 years old in good health. Some clones in this sample may be carry-over from other donors' samples. The CDR3: CASSFGTSGATDTQYF. The CDR3 DNA sequence: TGTGCCAGCAGCTTCGGGACTAGCGGGGCAACAGATACGCAGTATTTT.